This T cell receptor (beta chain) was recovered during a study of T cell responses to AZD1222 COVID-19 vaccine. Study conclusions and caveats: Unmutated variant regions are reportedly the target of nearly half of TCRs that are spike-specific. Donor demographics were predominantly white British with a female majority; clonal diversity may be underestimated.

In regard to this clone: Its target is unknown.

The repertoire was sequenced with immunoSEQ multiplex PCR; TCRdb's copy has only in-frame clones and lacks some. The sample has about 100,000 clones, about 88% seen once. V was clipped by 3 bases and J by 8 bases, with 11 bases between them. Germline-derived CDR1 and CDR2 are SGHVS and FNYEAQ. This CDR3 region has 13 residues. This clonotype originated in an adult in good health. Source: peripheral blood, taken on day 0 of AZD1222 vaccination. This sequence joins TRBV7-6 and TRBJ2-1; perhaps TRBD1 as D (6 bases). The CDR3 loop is CASSFTGLDEQFF. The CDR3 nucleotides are TGTGCCAGCAGCTTTACAGGGTTGGATGAGCAGTTCTTC.